This T cell receptor (beta chain) is from a study of T cell repertoires in ileal Crohn's disease. Assay used: immunoSEQ multiplex PCR; TCRdb lists only in-frame clones, some missing. Found here are 5,500 to 8,500 clones, 65% to 85% of them singletons; the top ten hold around 4.4%. The CDR3 extends over 15 amino acids. J gave up 4 bases and V 5 bases, and 6 bases lay outside the gene matches. From germline, CDR1 is SGHTA and CDR2 FQGNSA. V gene TRBV7-2 combines with J gene TRBJ1-2; 11 positions match TRBD1. Specimen: ileal tissue. The clonotype originates from an adult with Crohn's disease. CDR3 nucleotides: TGTGCCAGCAGCCCAAGGACAGGGGGCTTCTATGGCTACACCTTC. It translates to CASSPRTGGFYGYTF.